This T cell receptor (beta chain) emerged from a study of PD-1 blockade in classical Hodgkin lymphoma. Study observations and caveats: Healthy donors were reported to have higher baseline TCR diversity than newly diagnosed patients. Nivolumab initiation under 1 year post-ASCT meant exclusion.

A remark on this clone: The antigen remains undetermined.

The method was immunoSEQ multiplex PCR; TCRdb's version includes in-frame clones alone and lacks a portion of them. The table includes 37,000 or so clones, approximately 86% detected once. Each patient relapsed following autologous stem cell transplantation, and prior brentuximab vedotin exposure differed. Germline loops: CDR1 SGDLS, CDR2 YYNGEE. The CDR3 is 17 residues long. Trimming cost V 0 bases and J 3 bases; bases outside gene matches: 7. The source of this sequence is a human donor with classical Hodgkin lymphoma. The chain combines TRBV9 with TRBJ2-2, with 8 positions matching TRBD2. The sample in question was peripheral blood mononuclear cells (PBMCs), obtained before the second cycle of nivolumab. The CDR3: CASSVGSSGTYTGELFF. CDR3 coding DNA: TGTGCCAGCAGCGTAGGGAGTAGCGGGACGTACACCGGGGAGCTGTTTTTT.